This is a list of T cell receptor beta chains from one sample in a study of T cell responses to AZD1222 COVID-19 vaccine. Profiled with immunoSEQ multiplex PCR; TCRdb holds only in-frame clones, not every one. The table records around 100,000 clones, about 83% of them present only once. This material consisted of peripheral blood, taken on day 0 of AZD1222 vaccination. The receptors shown here come from an adult in good health. CDR3s include the opening cysteine and the closing phenylalanine or tryptophan. Fields, in order: clone size, D gene, V gene, J gene, CDR3 DNA, CDR3 protein. D genes are given only for firm matches. Expanded clones get a size class; other rows say once, few or many, or leave the size out.

size: -
D: TRBD1
V: TRBV5-1
J: TRBJ2-2
DNA: TGCGCCAGCAGCTTGGCCGGGACAGCGAACACCGGGGAGCTGTTTTTT
CDR3: CASSLAGTANTGELFF

size: -
D: TRBD1
V: TRBV19
J: TRBJ1-1
DNA: TGTGCCAGTAGTACCCAGGGGGTAATCAGTAGAGGCACTGAAGCTTTCTTT
CDR3: CASSTQGVISRGTEAFF

size: once
D: -
V: TRBV7-2
J: TRBJ1-2
DNA: TGTGCCAGCAGCTTAGGTTGGACAGACTATGGCTACACCTTC
CDR3: CASSLGWTDYGYTF

size: -
D: TRBD1
V: TRBV18
J: TRBJ1-1
DNA: TGTGCCAGCTCACCGGTGGGACAGGGGTCCATGAACACTGAAGCTTTCTTT
CDR3: CASSPVGQGSMNTEAFF

size: few
D: TRBD2
V: TRBV6-6
J: TRBJ2-1
DNA: TGTGCCAGCGGGCTACTAGCGGGAGGAACTTACAATGAGCAGTTCTTC
CDR3: CASGLLAGGTYNEQFF

size: -
D: TRBD1
V: TRBV2
J: TRBJ2-7
DNA: TGTGCCAGCAGCGGGACAGGGGCGTTAACCTACGAGCAGTACTTC
CDR3: CASSGTGALTYEQYF

size: -
D: -
V: TRBV5-5
J: TRBJ1-4
DNA: TGTGCCAGCAGCTTGGAGGCGGCGGCTAATGAAAAACTGTTTTTT
CDR3: CASSLEAAANEKLFF

size: few
D: -
V: TRBV6-4
J: TRBJ2-7
DNA: TGTGCCAGTAAAAAAAAGACTGACAGCTCCTACGAGCAGTACTTC
CDR3: CASKKKTDSSYEQYF

size: -
D: -
V: TRBV2
J: TRBJ2-2
DNA: TGTGCCAGCAGTGAGCAGTCCACCGGGGAGCTGTTTTTT
CDR3: CASSEQSTGELFF

size: -
D: -
V: TRBV6-2/TRBV6-3
J: TRBJ2-7
DNA: TGTGCCAGCAGTTGGGGGGTCGAGCAGTACTTC
CDR3: CASSWGVEQYF

size: -
D: TRBD2
V: TRBV5-1
J: TRBJ2-7
DNA: TGCGCCAGCAGGCTCCGGGGGGGAGCCGGAAACGAGCAGTACTTC
CDR3: CASRLRGGAGNEQYF

size: -
D: -
V: TRBV28
J: TRBJ1-2
DNA: TGTGCCAGCACCACCGGGGGGGTACCTAGGGACTATGGCTACACCTTC
CDR3: CASTTGGVPRDYGYTF

size: -
D: -
V: TRBV5-6
J: TRBJ1-5
DNA: TGTGCCAGCAGCTTGGGGGGATCTCAGCCCCAGCATTTT
CDR3: CASSLGGSQPQHF

size: -
D: -
V: TRBV10-3
J: TRBJ1-5
DNA: TGTGCCATCAGTGAGTCGATACAAGGCAATCAGCCCCAGCATTTT
CDR3: CAISESIQGNQPQHF

size: -
D: -
V: TRBV18
J: TRBJ2-7
DNA: TGTGCCAGCTCACCCGAGAGACGTAGCTCCTACGAGCAGTACTTC
CDR3: CASSPERRSSYEQYF